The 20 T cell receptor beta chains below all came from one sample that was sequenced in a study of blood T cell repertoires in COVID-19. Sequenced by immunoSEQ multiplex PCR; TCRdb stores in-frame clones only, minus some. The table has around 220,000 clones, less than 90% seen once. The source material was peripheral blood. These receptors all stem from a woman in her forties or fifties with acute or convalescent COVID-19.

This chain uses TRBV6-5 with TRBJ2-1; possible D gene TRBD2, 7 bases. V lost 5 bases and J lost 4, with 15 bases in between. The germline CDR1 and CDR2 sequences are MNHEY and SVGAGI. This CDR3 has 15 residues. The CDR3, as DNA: TGTGCCAGCAGTCTAAGGGGGGGGTATTACAATGAGCAGTTCTTC. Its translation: CASSLRGGYYNEQFF.

In DNA, the CDR3 is TGTGCCAGCAGCTCCCATCCAAGGGGCGATGGCGGCTACACCTTC. Its protein product is CASSSHPRGDGGYTF. The V gene is TRBV4-2, the J gene TRBJ1-2; the D gene is possibly TRBD1 (5 bases). Trimming removed 5 bases from V and 8 bases from J, with 21 bases in between. CDR1 is LGHNA and CDR2 is YNFKEQ in the germline V gene. The CDR3 totals 15 residues.

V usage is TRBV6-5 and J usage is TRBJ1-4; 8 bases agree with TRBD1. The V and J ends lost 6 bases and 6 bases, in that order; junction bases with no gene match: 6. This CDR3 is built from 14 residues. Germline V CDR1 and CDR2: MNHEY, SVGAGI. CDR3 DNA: TGTGCCAGCAGAACTGAGACAGGGGATGAAAAACTGTTTTTT. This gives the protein CASRTETGDEKLFF.

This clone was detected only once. The CDR3 DNA follows: TGTGCCAGCAGTGACCCAGGGGGATCCAATGAGCAGTTCTTC. Protein sequence: CASSDPGGSNEQFF. J is TRBJ2-1 and V is TRBV25-1; 7 positions agree with TRBD1. Germline assignment: CDR1 MGHDK and CDR2 SYGVNS. The V gene end was trimmed by 3 bases and the J gene end by 6 bases; junction bases not matched to a gene: 5. The CDR3 runs to 14 residues.

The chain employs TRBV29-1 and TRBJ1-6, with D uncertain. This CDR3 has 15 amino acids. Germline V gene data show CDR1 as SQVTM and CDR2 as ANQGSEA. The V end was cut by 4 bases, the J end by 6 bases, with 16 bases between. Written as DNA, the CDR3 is TGCAGCGTTGTAACGGGAGAGGGCCTTAATTCACCCCTCCACTTT. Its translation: CSVVTGEGLNSPLHF.

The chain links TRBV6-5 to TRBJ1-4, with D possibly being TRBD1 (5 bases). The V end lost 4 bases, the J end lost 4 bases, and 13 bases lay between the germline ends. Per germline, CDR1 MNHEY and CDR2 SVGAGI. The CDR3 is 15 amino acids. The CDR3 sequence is CASSSTVHGNEKLFF. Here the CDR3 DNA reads TGTGCCAGCAGTTCGACAGTTCACGGTAATGAAAAACTGTTTTTT.

For the CDR3, the DNA is TGCGCCAGCAGCCAGTTAGCGGGGATTTACACCGGGGAGCTGTTTTTT. Encoded protein: CASSQLAGIYTGELFF. This chain uses TRBV4-3 with TRBJ2-2, with 8 bases aligning to TRBD2. From germline, CDR1 is LGHNA and CDR2 YSLEER. V trimming: 3 bases; J trimming: 3 bases; junction bases outside the gene matches: 6. This CDR3 spans 16 amino acids.

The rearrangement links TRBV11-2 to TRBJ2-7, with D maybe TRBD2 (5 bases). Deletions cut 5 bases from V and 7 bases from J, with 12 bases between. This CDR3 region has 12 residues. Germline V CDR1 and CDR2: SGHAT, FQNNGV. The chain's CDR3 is CASSRPRGEQYF. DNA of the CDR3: TGTGCCAGCAGCCGTCCCCGCGGGGAGCAGTACTTC.

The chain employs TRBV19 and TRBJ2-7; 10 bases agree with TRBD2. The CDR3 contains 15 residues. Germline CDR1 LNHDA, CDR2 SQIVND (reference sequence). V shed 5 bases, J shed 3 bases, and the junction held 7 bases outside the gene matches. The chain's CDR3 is CASSVLAGEIYEQYF. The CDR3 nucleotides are TGTGCCAGTAGTGTGCTAGCGGGAGAAATCTACGAGCAGTACTTC.

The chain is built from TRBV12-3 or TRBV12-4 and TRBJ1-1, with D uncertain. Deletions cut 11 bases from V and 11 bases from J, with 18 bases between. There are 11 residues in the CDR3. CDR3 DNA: TGTGCCTCCTATCACACGGGGAAGGCTTTCTTT. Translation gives CASYHTGKAFF.

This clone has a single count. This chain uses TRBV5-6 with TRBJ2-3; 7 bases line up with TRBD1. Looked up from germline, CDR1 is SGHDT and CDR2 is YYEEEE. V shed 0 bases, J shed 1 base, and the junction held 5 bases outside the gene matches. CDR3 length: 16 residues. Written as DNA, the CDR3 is TGTGCCAGCAGCTTGGAACAGGGGAAGGGCACAGATACGCAGTATTTT. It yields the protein CASSLEQGKGTDTQYF.

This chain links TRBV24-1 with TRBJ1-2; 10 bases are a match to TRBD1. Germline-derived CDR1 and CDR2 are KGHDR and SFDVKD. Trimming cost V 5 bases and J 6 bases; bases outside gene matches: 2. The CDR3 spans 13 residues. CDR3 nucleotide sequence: TGTGCCACCAGTGTGACAGGGGGCCATGGCTACACCTTC. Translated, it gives CATSVTGGHGYTF.

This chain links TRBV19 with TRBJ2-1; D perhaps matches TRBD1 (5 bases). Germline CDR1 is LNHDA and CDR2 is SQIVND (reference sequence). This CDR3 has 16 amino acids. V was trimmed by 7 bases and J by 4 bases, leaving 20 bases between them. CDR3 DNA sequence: TGTGCCAGTAAAAACCTCGACAGTAAGGGGTACAATGAGCAGTTCTTC. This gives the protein CASKNLDSKGYNEQFF.

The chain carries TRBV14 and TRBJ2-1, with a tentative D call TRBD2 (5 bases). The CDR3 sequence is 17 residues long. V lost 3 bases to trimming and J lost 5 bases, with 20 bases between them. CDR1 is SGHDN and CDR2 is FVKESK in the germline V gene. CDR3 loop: CASSQTERERKNNEQFF. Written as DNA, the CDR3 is TGTGCCAGCAGCCAGACCGAGAGGGAGCGTAAAAACAATGAGCAGTTCTTC.

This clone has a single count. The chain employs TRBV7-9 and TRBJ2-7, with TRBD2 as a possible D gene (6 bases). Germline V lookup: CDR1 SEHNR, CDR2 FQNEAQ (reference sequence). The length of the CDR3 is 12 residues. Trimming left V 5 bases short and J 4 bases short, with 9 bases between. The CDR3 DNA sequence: TGTGCCAGCAGCCCCGCGGGATACGAGCAGTACTTC. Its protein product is CASSPAGYEQYF.

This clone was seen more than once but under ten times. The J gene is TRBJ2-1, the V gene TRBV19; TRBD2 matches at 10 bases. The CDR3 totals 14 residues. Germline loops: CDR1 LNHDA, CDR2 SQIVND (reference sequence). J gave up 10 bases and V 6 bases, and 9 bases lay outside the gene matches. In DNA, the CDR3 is TGTGCCAGTAGCCGAGCGGGGGGGCCGGGCGAGCAGTTCTTC. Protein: CASSRAGGPGEQFF.

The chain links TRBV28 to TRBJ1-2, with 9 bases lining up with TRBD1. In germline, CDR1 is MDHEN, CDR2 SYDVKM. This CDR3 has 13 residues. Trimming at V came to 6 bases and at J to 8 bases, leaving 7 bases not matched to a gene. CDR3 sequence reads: CASRPGQGFGYTF. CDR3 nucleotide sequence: TGTGCCAGCAGGCCGGGACAGGGCTTCGGCTACACCTTC.

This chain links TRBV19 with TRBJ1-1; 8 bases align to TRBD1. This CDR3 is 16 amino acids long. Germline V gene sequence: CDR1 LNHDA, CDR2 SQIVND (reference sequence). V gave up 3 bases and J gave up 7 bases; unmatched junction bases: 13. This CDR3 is CASSMYGQGIWSEAFF. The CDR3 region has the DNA TGTGCCAGTAGTATGTATGGACAGGGTATCTGGAGTGAAGCTTTCTTT.

The CDR3 coding sequence is TGTGCCAGCAGCGGTCTGTTGAACACTGAAGCTTTCTTT. Encoded protein: CASSGLLNTEAFF. This chain links TRBV9 with TRBJ1-1; D ambiguous. The germline CDR1 and CDR2 sequences are SGDLS and YYNGEE. Trimming removed 3 bases from V and 0 bases from J, with 6 bases in between. The CDR3 loop spans 13 amino acids.

CDR3: CASTGGPYYGYTF. CDR3 nucleotide sequence: TGTGCCAGCACCGGGGGACCCTACTATGGCTACACCTTC. V usage is TRBV12-3 or TRBV12-4 and J usage is TRBJ1-2; D is possibly TRBD1 (5 bases). V was shortened by 7 bases and J by 3 bases, with 12 bases between the two germline ends. This CDR3 comprises 13 residues.